The 5 T cell receptor beta chains listed next were all sequenced from one sample in a study of T-cell memory formation after mild COVID-19. Each CDR3 protein gets one entry after TCRdb re-called the 5' RACE reads with MiXCR. Of more than 150,000 distinct CDR3 sequences in the sample, roughly 18% were seen once. Sequencing used PBMCs or a T cell subset sorted from them (not recorded which). These receptors all stem from a man younger than 35 who had mild COVID-19 (a few samples of this study predate the infection). Cell type and time point are not known.

At least ten counts were recorded for this clonotype. The chain links TRBV7-6 to TRBJ1-5, with no clear D. Germline CDR1 and CDR2: SGHVS and FNYEAQ. This CDR3 is built from 16 residues. Between the trimmed V and J ends, which lost 1 base and 9 bases, there was a span of 19 bases. CDR3 coding DNA: TGTGCCAGCAGCTTAGGGGCAGCTCAATTGGAAGGGCCCCAGCATTTT. Translating gives CASSLGAAQLEGPQHF.

This clonotype showed up just a few times. The chain has TRBV4-3 and TRBJ2-5; TRBD1 matches at 9 bases. This CDR3 is 19 amino acids long. V shed 3 bases and J 5 bases; nucleotides not matched to a gene: 19. CDR1 is LGHNA, CDR2 YSLEER, per germline. CDR3 region: CASSQDLGGSTGGVETQYF. CDR3 DNA sequence: TGCGCCAGCAGCCAGGACCTCGGAGGGTCGACAGGGGGGGTGGAGACCCAGTACTTC.

Comments on this clonotype: The junction departs from germline at one end; a sequencing error may be responsible. This chain links TRBV6-6 with TRBJ1-1; maybe TRBD1 (5 bases). This CDR3 comprises 14 residues. The V gene's germline CDR1 is MNHNY and CDR2 SVGAGI (reference sequence). CDR3 loop: CASSYRGGNNEAFF. The CDR3 nucleotides read TGTGCCAGCAGTTACAGGGGAGGGAACAATGAAGCTTTCTTT.

V usage is TRBV9 and J usage is TRBJ2-3; D remains ambiguous. CDR1 and CDR2 from the germline V gene are SGDLS and YYNGEE. The CDR3 has 14 amino acids. V lost 0 bases and J lost 8, with 13 bases in between. The CDR3 reads CASSVGLETGTQYF. CDR3 DNA sequence: TGTGCCAGCAGCGTAGGACTCGAGACGGGTACGCAGTATTTT. Full variable domain (remainder filled in from reference TRBV9 and TRBJ2-3): DSGVTQTPKHLITATGQRVTLRCSPRSGDLSVYWYQQSLDQGLQFLIQYYNGEERAKGNILERFSAQQFPDLHSELNLSSLELGDSALYFCASSVGLETGTQYFGPGTRLTVL.

This rearrangement joins TRBV18 to TRBJ2-5, with a tentative D call TRBD2 (6 bases). Per germline, CDR1 KGHSH and CDR2 LQKENI. The germline V and J ends were trimmed by 6 bases and 0 bases, with 11 bases remaining between them. The CDR3 totals 14 residues. In DNA form, the CDR3 reads TGTGCCAGCTCTCCCCGGGACTACCAAGAGACCCAGTACTTC. Its protein product is CASSPRDYQETQYF.